This T cell receptor (beta chain) was profiled in a study of identical twins. Notes on this clonotype: Its antigen is unknown.

General study findings and limits: Twin sharing of out-of-frame TCR alpha was underestimated by models in monozygotic pairs. Reduced insertions were recorded for abundant cord blood beta clonotypes, with no such pattern in memory repertoires.

TCRdb processed the 5' RACE reads anew with MiXCR; each CDR3 protein has one entry. The sample shows roughly 200,000 distinct CDR3 sequences, around 6.8% of them seen only once. This CDR3 spans 15 amino acids. Trimming pared 6 bases from V and 2 bases from J, leaving 14 bases between. Germline loops: CDR1 SEHNR, CDR2 FQNEAQ (reference sequence). The sample was also reused in another study, on yellow fever vaccine responses in identical twins. That work contributes: Twins' vaccine T cell responses reportedly seemed partly convergent and partly personalized.

This TCR was sampled from a woman aged 18 to 35 in good health. Material for sequencing was memory (CD45RO+) T cells sorted from blood. This chain links TRBV7-9 with TRBJ1-3; D gene uncertain. In DNA, the CDR3 is TGTGCCAGCAGTTGGGAGACCTGGACTGGAAACACCATATATTTT. This encodes CASSWETWTGNTIYF.